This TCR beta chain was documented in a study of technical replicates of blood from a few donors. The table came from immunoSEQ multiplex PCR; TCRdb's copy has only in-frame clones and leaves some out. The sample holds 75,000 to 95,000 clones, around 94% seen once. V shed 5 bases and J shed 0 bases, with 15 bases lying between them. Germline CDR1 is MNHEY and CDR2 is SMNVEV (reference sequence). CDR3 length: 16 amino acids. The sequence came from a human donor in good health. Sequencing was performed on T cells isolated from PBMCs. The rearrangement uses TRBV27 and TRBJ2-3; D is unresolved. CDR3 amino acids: CASSAPSWYSTDTQYF. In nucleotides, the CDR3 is TGTGCCAGCAGTGCCCCCAGTTGGTACAGCACAGATACGCAGTATTTT.